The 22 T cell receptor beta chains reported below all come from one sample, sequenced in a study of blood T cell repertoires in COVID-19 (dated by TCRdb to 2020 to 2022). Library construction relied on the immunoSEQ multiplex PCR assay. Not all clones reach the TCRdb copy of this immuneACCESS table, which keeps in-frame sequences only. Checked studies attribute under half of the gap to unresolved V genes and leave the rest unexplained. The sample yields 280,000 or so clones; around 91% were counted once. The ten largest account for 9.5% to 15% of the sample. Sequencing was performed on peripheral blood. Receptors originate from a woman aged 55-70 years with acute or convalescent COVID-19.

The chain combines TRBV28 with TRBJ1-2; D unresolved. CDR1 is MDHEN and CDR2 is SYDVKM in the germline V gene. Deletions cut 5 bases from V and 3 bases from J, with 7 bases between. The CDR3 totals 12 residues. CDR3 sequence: CASSPGHYGYTF. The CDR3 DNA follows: TGTGCCAGCAGTCCGGGTCACTATGGCTACACCTTC.

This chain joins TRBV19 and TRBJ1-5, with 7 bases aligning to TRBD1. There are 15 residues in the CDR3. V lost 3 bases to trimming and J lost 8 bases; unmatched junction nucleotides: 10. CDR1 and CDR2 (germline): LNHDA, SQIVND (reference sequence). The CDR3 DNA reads TGTGCCAGTAGTATGGTAGAGGGGGCTGGGGAGCCCCAGCATTTT. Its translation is CASSMVEGAGEPQHF.

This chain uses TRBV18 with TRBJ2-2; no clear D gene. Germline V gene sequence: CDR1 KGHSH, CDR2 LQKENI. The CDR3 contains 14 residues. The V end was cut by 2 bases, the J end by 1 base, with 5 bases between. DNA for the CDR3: TGTGCCAGCTCACCAATCGGGAACACCGGGGAGCTGTTTTTT. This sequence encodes CASSPIGNTGELFF. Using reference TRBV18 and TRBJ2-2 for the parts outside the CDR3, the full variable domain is NAGVMQNPRHLVRRRGQEARLRCSPMKGHSHVYWYRQLPEEGLKFMVYLQKENIIDESGMPKERFSAEFPKEGPSILRIQQVVRGDSAAYFCASSPIGNTGELFFGEGSRLTVL.

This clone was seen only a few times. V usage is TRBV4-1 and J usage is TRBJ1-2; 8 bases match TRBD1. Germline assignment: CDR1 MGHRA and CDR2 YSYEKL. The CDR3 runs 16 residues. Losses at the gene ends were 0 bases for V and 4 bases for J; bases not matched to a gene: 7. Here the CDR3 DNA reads TGCGCCAGCAGCCAAGATGACGGCAGGGGGCCCTATGGCTACACCTTC. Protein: CASSQDDGRGPYGYTF.

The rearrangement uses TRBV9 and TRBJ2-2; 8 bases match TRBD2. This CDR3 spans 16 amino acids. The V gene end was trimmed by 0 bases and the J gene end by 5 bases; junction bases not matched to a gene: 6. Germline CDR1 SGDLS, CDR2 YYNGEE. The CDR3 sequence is CASSVGAGGRTGELFF. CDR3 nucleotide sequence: TGTGCCAGCAGCGTAGGGGCGGGAGGTCGTACCGGGGAGCTGTTTTTT.

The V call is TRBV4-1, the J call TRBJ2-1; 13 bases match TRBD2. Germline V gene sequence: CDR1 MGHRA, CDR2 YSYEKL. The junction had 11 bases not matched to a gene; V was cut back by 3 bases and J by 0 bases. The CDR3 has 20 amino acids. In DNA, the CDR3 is TGCGCCAGCAGCCACCGGACTGGACTAGCGGGAGACTCCTCCTACAATGAGCAGTTCTTC. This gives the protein CASSHRTGLAGDSSYNEQFF.

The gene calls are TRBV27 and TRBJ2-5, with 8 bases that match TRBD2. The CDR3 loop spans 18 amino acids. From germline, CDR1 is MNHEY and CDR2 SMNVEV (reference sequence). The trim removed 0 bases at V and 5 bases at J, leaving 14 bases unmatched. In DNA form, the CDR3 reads TGTGCCAGCAGTTTATCCCCGGGTAGCGGGGCCCCAAGGGAGACCCAGTACTTC. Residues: CASSLSPGSGAPRETQYF.

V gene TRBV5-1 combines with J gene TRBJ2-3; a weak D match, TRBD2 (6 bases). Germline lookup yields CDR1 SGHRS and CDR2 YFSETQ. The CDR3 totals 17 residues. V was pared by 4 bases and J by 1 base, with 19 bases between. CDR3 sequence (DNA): TGCGCCAGCAGCCCCTTTTGGGGGGAGGTTGGCACAGATACGCAGTATTTT. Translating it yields CASSPFWGEVGTDTQYF.

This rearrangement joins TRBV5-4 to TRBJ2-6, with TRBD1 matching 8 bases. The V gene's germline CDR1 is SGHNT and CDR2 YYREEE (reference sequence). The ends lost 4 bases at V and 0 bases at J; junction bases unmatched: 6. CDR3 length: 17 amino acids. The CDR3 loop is CASSAITGGSGANVLTF. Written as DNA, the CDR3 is TGTGCCAGCAGCGCAATTACAGGGGGCTCTGGGGCCAACGTCCTGACTTTC.

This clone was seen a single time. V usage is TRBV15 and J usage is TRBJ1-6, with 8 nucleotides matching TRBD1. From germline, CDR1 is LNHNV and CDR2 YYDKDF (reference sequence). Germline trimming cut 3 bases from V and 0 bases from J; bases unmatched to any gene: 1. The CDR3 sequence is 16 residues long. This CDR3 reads CATSSDRGSYNSPLHF. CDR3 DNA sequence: TGTGCCACCAGCAGTGACAGGGGCTCCTATAATTCACCCCTCCACTTT.

DNA of the CDR3: TGTGCCAGTAGTATTAGGGGCGGAATAACTAATGAAAAACTGTTTTTT. It specifies CASSIRGGITNEKLFF. The rearrangement uses TRBV19 and TRBJ1-4; TRBD1 might be the D (5 bases). Trimming removed 3 bases from V and 1 base from J, with 12 bases in between. Germline values: CDR1 LNHDA, CDR2 SQIVND (reference sequence). This CDR3 region has 16 residues.

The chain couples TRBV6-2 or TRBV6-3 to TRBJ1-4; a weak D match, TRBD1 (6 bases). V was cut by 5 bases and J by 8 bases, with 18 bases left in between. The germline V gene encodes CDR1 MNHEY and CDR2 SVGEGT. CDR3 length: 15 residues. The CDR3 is CASSPTGTMNEKLFF. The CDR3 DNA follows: TGTGCCAGCAGTCCAACCGGGACAATGAACGAAAAACTGTTTTTT.

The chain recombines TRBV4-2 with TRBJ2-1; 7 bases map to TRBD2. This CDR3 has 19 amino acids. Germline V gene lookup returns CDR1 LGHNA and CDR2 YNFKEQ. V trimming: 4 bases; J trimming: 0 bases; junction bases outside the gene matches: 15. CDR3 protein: CASSPRVAGPTSSYNEQFF. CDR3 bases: TGTGCCAGCAGCCCACGGGTAGCGGGCCCCACTAGCTCCTACAATGAGCAGTTCTTC.

CDR3 nucleotide sequence: TGTGCCACCAGCAGAGATGGCTCGTGGGAGGCTGGCTACACCTTC. The encoded protein is CATSRDGSWEAGYTF. The rearrangement uses TRBV15 and TRBJ1-2; D gene ambiguous. CDR1 LNHNV and CDR2 YYDKDF come from the germline V gene (reference sequence). The CDR3 loop spans 15 amino acids. The germline V and J ends were trimmed by 0 bases and 7 bases, with 15 bases remaining between them.

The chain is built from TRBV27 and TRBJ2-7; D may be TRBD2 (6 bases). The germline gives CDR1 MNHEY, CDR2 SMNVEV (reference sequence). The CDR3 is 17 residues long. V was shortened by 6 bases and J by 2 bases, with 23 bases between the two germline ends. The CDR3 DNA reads TGTGCCAGCAGCCACCCTCCTTTTGGGAGGACCCCCTACGAGCAGTACTTC. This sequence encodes CASSHPPFGRTPYEQYF.

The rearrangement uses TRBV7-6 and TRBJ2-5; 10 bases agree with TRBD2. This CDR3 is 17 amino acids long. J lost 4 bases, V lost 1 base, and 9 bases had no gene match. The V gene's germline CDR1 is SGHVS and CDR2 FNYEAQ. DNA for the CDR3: TGTGCCAGCAGCTTAGTGGGTAGCGGGGGGCCGAGAGAGACCCAGTACTTC. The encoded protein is CASSLVGSGGPRETQYF.

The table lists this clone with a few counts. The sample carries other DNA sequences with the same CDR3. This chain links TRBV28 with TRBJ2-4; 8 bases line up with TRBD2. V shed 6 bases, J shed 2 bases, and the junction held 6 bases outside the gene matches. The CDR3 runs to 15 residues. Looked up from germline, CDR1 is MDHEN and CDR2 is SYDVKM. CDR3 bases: TGTGCCAGCAGGGCGGGGGGCCTAACCAAAAACATTCAGTACTTC. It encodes CASRAGGLTKNIQYF.

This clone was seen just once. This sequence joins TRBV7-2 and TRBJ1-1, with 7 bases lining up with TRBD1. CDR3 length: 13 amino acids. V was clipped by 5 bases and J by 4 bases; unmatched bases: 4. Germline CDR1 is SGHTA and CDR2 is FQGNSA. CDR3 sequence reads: CASSQGGGTEAFF. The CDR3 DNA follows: TGTGCCAGCAGCCAGGGGGGAGGCACTGAAGCTTTCTTT.

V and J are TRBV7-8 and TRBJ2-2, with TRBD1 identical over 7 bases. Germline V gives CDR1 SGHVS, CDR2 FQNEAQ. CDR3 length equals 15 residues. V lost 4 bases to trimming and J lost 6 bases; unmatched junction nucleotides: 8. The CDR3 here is CASSSQGEFAGELFF. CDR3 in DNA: TGTGCCAGCAGCTCCCAGGGGGAGTTCGCCGGGGAGCTGTTTTTT.

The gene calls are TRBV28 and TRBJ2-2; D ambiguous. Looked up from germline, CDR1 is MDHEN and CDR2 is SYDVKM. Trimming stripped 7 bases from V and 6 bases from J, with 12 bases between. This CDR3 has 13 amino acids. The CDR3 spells CASKSRVSGELFF. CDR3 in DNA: TGTGCCAGCAAATCTAGAGTTTCCGGGGAGCTGTTTTTT.

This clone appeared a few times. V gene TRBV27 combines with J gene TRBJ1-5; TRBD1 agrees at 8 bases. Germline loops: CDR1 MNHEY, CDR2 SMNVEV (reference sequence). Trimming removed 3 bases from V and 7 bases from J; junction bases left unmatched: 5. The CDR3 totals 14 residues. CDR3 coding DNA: TGTGCCAGCAGTTTCGGGACAGGAGGCCAGCCCCAGCATTTT. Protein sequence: CASSFGTGGQPQHF.

The CDR3, as DNA: TGTGCCAGCTCTCGAGCAGGCGATTCACCCCTCCACTTT. This gives the protein CASSRAGDSPLHF. This rearrangement joins TRBV18 to TRBJ1-6; D is uncertain. The CDR3 extends over 13 amino acids. Germline V gene lookup returns CDR1 KGHSH and CDR2 LQKENI. Deletions cut 6 bases from V and 8 bases from J, with 11 bases between. Drawing the rest from reference TRBV18 and TRBJ1-6, the complete variable domain is NAGVMQNPRHLVRRRGQEARLRCSPMKGHSHVYWYRQLPEEGLKFMVYLQKENIIDESGMPKERFSAEFPKEGPSILRIQQVVRGDSAAYFCASSRAGDSPLHFGNGTRLTVT.